The next 4 T cell receptor beta chains were all read from a single sample in a study of CD8 T cells in ankylosing spondylitis (dated by TCRdb to about 2017). To prepare the library, 5' RACE was applied. The run used an Illumina HiSeq 2500. Clones were called with MiXCR by TCRdb after fastp trimmed the public reads at Q25, and only in-frame beta chains were retained. Each CDR3 protein appears once, grouped with its most common genes and DNA. This sample gives 130,000 or so distinct CDR3 sequences in total; about 7% of them show up just once. The ten largest account for 12% of the sample. The specimen was blood, either unsorted or a sorted T cell fraction (not recorded which). The receptors were gathered from a male donor with ankylosing spondylitis or in good health (not recorded which).

This clonotype has at least ten counts. The CDR3, as DNA: TGTGCCAGCAGCGGACAAGATAGCAATCAGCCCCAGCATTTT. It yields the protein CASSGQDSNQPQHF. This chain joins TRBV5-6 and TRBJ1-5; D may be TRBD1 (5 bases). Germline CDR1 is SGHDT and CDR2 is YYEEEE. V dropped 4 bases and J dropped 0 bases, with 8 bases sitting between them. The CDR3 has 14 residues.

Ten or more counts support this clonotype. The CDR3 sequence is CAISDNRGGITDTQYF. In nucleotides, the CDR3 is TGTGCCATCAGTGATAACCGGGGGGGCATCACAGATACGCAGTATTTT. V is TRBV10-3 and J is TRBJ2-3; 8 bases line up with TRBD2. The CDR3 consists of 16 residues. CDR1 is ENHRY and CDR2 is SYGVKD in the germline V gene. Trimming at V came to 3 bases and at J to 2 bases, leaving 7 bases not matched to a gene.

A few counts support this clonotype. The V call is TRBV3-1, the J call TRBJ2-6; weak D call: TRBD1 (7 bases). The V end was cut by 0 bases, the J end by 0 bases, with 12 bases between. The V gene's germline CDR1 is LGHDT and CDR2 YNNKEL (reference sequence). The CDR3 runs to 18 residues. The CDR3 coding sequence is TGTGCCAGCAGCCAAGACCCAGGGGGACTCTCTGGGGCCAACGTCCTGACTTTC. This translates into CASSQDPGGLSGANVLTF.

This clonotype occurred many times. The CDR3 nucleotides are TGCAGCGTTGCCCGAACCGGGGCTTACGAGCAGTACTTC. Protein sequence: CSVARTGAYEQYF. This chain links TRBV29-1 with TRBJ2-7; D may match TRBD1 or TRBD2 (5 bases each). The germline V gene encodes CDR1 SQVTM and CDR2 ANQGSEA. The CDR3 length is 13 residues. V lost 4 bases to trimming and J lost 4 bases, with 14 bases between them.